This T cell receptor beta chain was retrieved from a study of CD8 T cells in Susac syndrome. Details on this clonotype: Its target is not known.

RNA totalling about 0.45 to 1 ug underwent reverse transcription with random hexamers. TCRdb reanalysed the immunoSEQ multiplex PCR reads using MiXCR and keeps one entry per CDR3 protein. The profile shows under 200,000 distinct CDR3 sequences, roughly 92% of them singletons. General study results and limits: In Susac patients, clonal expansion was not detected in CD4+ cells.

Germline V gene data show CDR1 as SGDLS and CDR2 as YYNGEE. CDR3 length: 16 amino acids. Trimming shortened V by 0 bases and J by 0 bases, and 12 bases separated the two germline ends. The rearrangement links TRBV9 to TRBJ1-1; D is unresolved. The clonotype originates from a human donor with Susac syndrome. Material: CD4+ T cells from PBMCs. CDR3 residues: CASSVVHLGMNTEAFF. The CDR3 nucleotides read TGTGCCAGCAGCGTAGTCCACCTGGGGATGAACACTGAAGCTTTCTTT.